These 30 T cell receptor beta chains share one sample of origin, sequenced in a study of blood T cell repertoires in COVID-19. The table came from immunoSEQ multiplex PCR; TCRdb's copy has only in-frame clones and leaves some out. The sample holds 120,000 to 150,000 clones; 88% are singletons and the top ten take over 2%. The source material was peripheral blood. The receptors originated from a human donor in a cohort sampled during active COVID-19.

The rearrangement links TRBV30 to TRBJ2-7; tentatively, D is TRBD1 (6 bases). Trimming took off 2 bases at V and 2 bases at J, with 10 bases between the two ends. Germline loops: CDR1 GTSNPN, CDR2 SVGIG (reference sequence). The CDR3 totals 13 residues. CDR3 DNA sequence: TGTGCCTGGAGTCGGACAGACGCCTACGAGCAGTACTTC. It translates to CAWSRTDAYEQYF. Complete variable domain (other parts from reference TRBV30 and TRBJ2-7): SQTIHQWPATLVQPVGSPLSLECTVEGTSNPNLYWYRQAAGRGLQLLFYSVGIGQISSEVPQNLSASRPQDRQFILSSKKLLLSDSGFYLCAWSRTDAYEQYFGPGTRLTVT.

CDR3 region: CASSLDELLYEQYF. In DNA form, the CDR3 reads TGTGCCAGCAGCTTAGACGAACTCCTCTACGAGCAGTACTTC. This rearrangement joins TRBV11-2 to TRBJ2-7; no reliable D call. Trimming removed 0 bases from V and 3 bases from J, with 9 bases in between. The CDR3 runs to 14 residues. CDR1 is SGHAT and CDR2 is FQNNGV in the germline V gene.

This clone has just one count. Compared with germline, one end of the junction differs, possibly owing to a read error. The V gene is TRBV7-7, the J gene TRBJ2-2, with D possibly matching TRBD1 (6 bases). This CDR3 is built from 15 residues. Germline values: CDR1 SSHAT, CDR2 FNYEAQ (reference sequence). The CDR3 nucleotides are TGTGCTAGCAGCTTAGGGACATCGAACACCGGGGAGCTGTTTTTT. It translates to CASSLGTSNTGELFF.

In this sample, this clone turned up once. This chain uses TRBV19 with TRBJ2-6; TRBD1 aligns across 12 bases. The CDR3 has 16 residues. V trimming: 11 bases; J trimming: 3 bases; junction bases outside the gene matches: 8. Germline V gives CDR1 LNHDA, CDR2 SQIVND (reference sequence). The CDR3 region is CAGSGTGGGGANVLTF. CDR3 DNA sequence: TGTGCCGGATCCGGGACAGGGGGCGGTGGGGCCAACGTCCTGACTTTC.

This chain links TRBV2 with TRBJ2-3, with 7 bases identical to TRBD2. The CDR3 sequence is 16 residues long. The J segment lost 2 bases and the V segment lost 3 bases, leaving 8 bases of the junction unmatched. From germline, CDR1 is SNHLY and CDR2 FYNNEI. CDR3 protein: CASSDSAGDLTDTQYF. The CDR3 DNA is TGTGCCAGCAGTGACTCGGCGGGGGACCTCACAGATACGCAGTATTTT.

The chain links TRBV6-5 to TRBJ2-1; D is perhaps TRBD1 (5 bases). Germline V gene sequence: CDR1 MNHEY, CDR2 SVGAGI. The CDR3 loop spans 15 amino acids. V was cut by 5 bases and J by 0 bases, with 11 bases left in between. The CDR3 sequence is CASSKRQSSYNEQFF. The DNA for the CDR3 is TGTGCCAGCAGTAAAAGACAGAGCTCCTACAATGAGCAGTTCTTC.

This clone was detected a few times. The genes are TRBV3-1 (or the pseudogene TRBV3-2) and TRBJ1-6; D remains ambiguous. Germline V lookup: CDR1 LGHDT, CDR2 YNNKEL (reference sequence). The CDR3 consists of 17 residues. V was cut by 0 bases and J by 8 bases, with 17 bases left in between. CDR3 nucleotides: TGTGCCAGCAGCCAAGATAAGTCGTCACAGCCAGATTCACCCCTCCACTTT. Translation gives CASSQDKSSQPDSPLHF.

V and J are TRBV10-1 and TRBJ2-3, with D possibly TRBD1 on 8 matching bases. Trimming took off 3 bases at V and 0 bases at J, with 13 bases between the two ends. Germline V CDR1 and CDR2: WNHNN, SYGVQD (reference sequence). The CDR3 is 16 amino acids. In DNA form, the CDR3 reads TGCGCCAGCAGTGACTACAGGGGGGGTAGCACAGATACGCAGTATTTT. This translates into CASSDYRGGSTDTQYF.

The V gene is TRBV6-4, the J gene TRBJ2-2; D might be TRBD1 (5 bases). The CDR3 consists of 14 residues. Trimming left V 6 bases short and J 4 bases short, with 12 bases between. The germline V gene has CDR1 MRHNA and CDR2 SNTAGT. CDR3 in DNA: TGTGCCAGCAGCCGTGATCAGGGCACCGGGGAGCTGTTTTTT. It codes for CASSRDQGTGELFF.

The genes are TRBV4-1 and TRBJ1-2; no reliable D call. This CDR3 is built from 14 residues. Germline CDR1 and CDR2: MGHRA and YSYEKL. The V gene lost 1 base and the J gene lost 8 bases, with 14 bases spanning the gap. The CDR3 protein is CASSQVRTPGGYTF. As DNA, the CDR3 is TGCGCCAGCAGCCAAGTCAGGACCCCGGGAGGCTACACCTTC.

The chain links TRBV11-1 to TRBJ2-1; TRBD2 matches at 11 bases. Per the germline V gene, CDR1 is SGHAT and CDR2 is FQDESV (reference sequence). The CDR3 is made up of 16 amino acids. J gave up 9 bases and V 5 bases, and 12 bases lay outside the gene matches. Here the CDR3 reads CASSRPTSGGSGEQFF. DNA of the CDR3: TGTGCCAGCAGCAGACCCACTAGCGGGGGCAGCGGTGAGCAGTTCTTC.

The CDR3 reads CASSPEDRGGHMSNQPQHF. CDR3 nucleotide sequence: TGTGCCAGCAGCCCCGAGGACAGGGGAGGGCATATGAGCAATCAGCCCCAGCATTTT. V gene TRBV7-3 combines with J gene TRBJ1-5; 9 nucleotides align to TRBD1. The CDR3 runs to 19 residues. V was clipped by 5 bases and J by 1 base; unmatched bases: 15. Germline V gene sequence: CDR1 SGHTA, CDR2 FQGTGA. Combining the CDR3 with reference TRBV7-3 and TRBJ1-5 gives the whole variable domain GAGVSQTPSNKVTEKGKYVELRCDPISGHTALYWYRQSLGQGPEFLIYFQGTGAADDSGLPNDRFFAVRPEGSVSTLKIQRTERGDSAVYLCASSPEDRGGHMSNQPQHFGDGTRLSIL.

The chain couples TRBV3-1 (or the pseudogene TRBV3-2) to TRBJ1-2; D uncertain. The germline V and J ends were trimmed by 4 bases and 6 bases, with 18 bases remaining between them. CDR3 length: 15 amino acids. Germline loops: CDR1 LGHDT, CDR2 YNNKEL (reference sequence). CDR3: CASSPSGSGGDGYTF. In DNA, the CDR3 is TGTGCCAGCAGCCCCTCTGGGTCAGGAGGAGATGGCTACACCTTC.

Here the CDR3 DNA reads TGCGCCAGCAGCTTGGATCAGGCGTACACTGAAGCTTTCTTT. Its translation is CASSLDQAYTEAFF. This chain connects TRBV5-1 to TRBJ1-1; D unclear. Trimming removed 0 bases at V and 3 bases at J, with 9 bases between. Per germline, CDR1 SGHRS and CDR2 YFSETQ. The CDR3 consists of 14 residues.

The genes are TRBV5-1 and TRBJ1-6; TRBD1 agrees at 7 bases. There are 16 residues in the CDR3. The V gene end was trimmed by 1 base and the J gene end by 5 bases; junction bases not matched to a gene: 6. Germline V lookup: CDR1 SGHRS, CDR2 YFSETQ. The CDR3 DNA reads TGCGCCAGCAGCTTGTTGGGCGGGACAGATAATTCACCCCTCCACTTT. Translated, it gives CASSLLGGTDNSPLHF.

This chain links TRBV5-6 with TRBJ1-2; D is unresolved. Germline values: CDR1 SGHDT, CDR2 YYEEEE. CDR3 length equals 15 residues. Trimming took 2 bases from V and 3 from J, leaving 14 bases between them. In DNA form, the CDR3 reads TGTGCCAGCAGCTTACGGACTCTGAAGGACTATGGCTACACCTTC. This encodes CASSLRTLKDYGYTF. Variable domain in full (rest from reference TRBV5-6 and TRBJ1-2): DAGVTQSPTHLIKTRGQQVTLRCSPKSGHDTVSWYQQALGQGPQFIFQYYEEEERQRGNFPDRFSGHQFPNYSSELNVNALLLGDSALYLCASSLRTLKDYGYTFGSGTRLTVV.

The rearrangement uses TRBV30 and TRBJ2-7; D remains ambiguous. CDR3 size: 14 residues. CDR1 GTSNPN and CDR2 SVGIG come from the germline V gene (reference sequence). Trimming stripped 6 bases from V and 1 base from J, with 16 bases between. CDR3 nucleotide sequence: TGTGCCTGCTCGAGTGGGCGAAGGTCCTACGAGCAGTACTTC. Protein: CACSSGRRSYEQYF.

As DNA, the CDR3 is TGTGCCAGCAGTATAGCTGTCTCGGGTTTCCACGAGCAGTACTTC. Translation gives CASSIAVSGFHEQYF. The chain is built from TRBV6-6 and TRBJ2-7; D call uncertain. Germline V gives CDR1 MNHNY, CDR2 SVGAGI (reference sequence). The CDR3 runs 15 residues. Trimming removed 5 bases from V and 5 bases from J, with 19 bases in between.

The chain is built from TRBV5-1 and TRBJ2-7, with a weak D call TRBD1 (6 bases). The CDR3 consists of 14 residues. The germline CDR1 and CDR2 sequences are SGHRS and YFSETQ. V lost 4 bases and J lost 0, with 11 bases in between. In nucleotides, the CDR3 is TGCGCCAGCAGCGCATGGACAGACTCCTACGAGCAGTACTTC. The encoded protein is CASSAWTDSYEQYF.

This chain joins TRBV6-6 and TRBJ1-5; 8 nucleotides match TRBD1. The V segment lost 5 bases and the J segment 0 bases; nucleotides outside the gene matches: 6. There are 16 residues in the CDR3. Germline V gene lookup returns CDR1 MNHNY and CDR2 SVGAGI (reference sequence). The chain's CDR3 is CASSGQGHYSNQPQHF. CDR3 DNA: TGTGCCAGCAGTGGACAGGGACACTATAGCAATCAGCCCCAGCATTTT.

The chain joins TRBV28 to TRBJ2-1, with TRBD2 as a possible D gene (7 bases). Trimming removed 4 bases from V and 4 bases from J, with 20 bases in between. This CDR3 has 17 amino acids. The germline V gene encodes CDR1 MDHEN and CDR2 SYDVKM. CDR3 sequence: CASSSVRGGTSYNEQFF. In nucleotides, the CDR3 is TGTGCCAGCAGTTCGGTGAGGGGGGGAACCTCTTACAATGAGCAGTTCTTC.

The chain combines TRBV18 with TRBJ2-3, with D possibly TRBD2 on 6 matching bases. Trimming removed 9 bases from V and 3 bases from J, with 19 bases in between. CDR1 and CDR2 (germline): KGHSH, LQKENI. The length of the CDR3 is 15 residues. The CDR3 is CASIVGGDSTDTQYF. CDR3 nucleotide sequence: TGTGCCAGTATTGTCGGGGGAGATTCAACAGATACGCAGTATTTT.

This clone was seen a single time. This chain links TRBV11-2 with TRBJ2-3; 10 bases line up with TRBD2. Germline V gene lookup returns CDR1 SGHAT and CDR2 FQNNGV. V lost 2 bases, J lost 3 bases, and 2 bases stayed unmatched. There are 15 residues in the CDR3. CDR3 sequence (DNA): TGTGCCAGCAGCTTATCTAGCGGGGGAACAGATACGCAGTATTTT. This sequence encodes CASSLSSGGTDTQYF. Complete variable domain (other parts from reference TRBV11-2 and TRBJ2-3): EAGVAQSPRYKIIEKRQSVAFWCNPISGHATLYWYQQILGQGPKLLIQFQNNGVVDDSQLPKDRFSAERLKGVDSTLKIQPAKLEDSAVYLCASSLSSGGTDTQYFGPGTRLTVL.

The CDR3 region is CASSITGYNTGELFF. The DNA of the CDR3 is TGTGCCAGTAGTATAACGGGGTATAACACCGGGGAGCTGTTTTTT. The rearrangement links TRBV19 to TRBJ2-2; possible D gene TRBD2, 5 bases. Germline V gene data show CDR1 as LNHDA and CDR2 as SQIVND (reference sequence). Deletions cut 2 bases from V and 2 bases from J, with 9 bases between. The CDR3 has 15 residues.

The chain couples TRBV7-3 to TRBJ2-1; 9 positions match TRBD2. Trimming removed 4 bases from V and 6 bases from J; junction bases left unmatched: 7. The CDR3 spans 15 residues. Germline-derived CDR1 and CDR2 are SGHTA and FQGTGA. CDR3 residues: CASSSIGTSPNEQFF. The CDR3 coding sequence is TGTGCCAGCAGCTCGATCGGGACTAGCCCCAATGAGCAGTTCTTC.

V gene TRBV5-1 combines with J gene TRBJ2-3; TRBD1 agrees at 8 bases. The V segment lost 0 bases and the J segment 4 bases; nucleotides outside the gene matches: 1. Germline lookup yields CDR1 SGHRS and CDR2 YFSETQ. The CDR3 has 14 residues. The CDR3 DNA reads as TGCGCCAGCAGCTTGGGGACAGGGCCAGATACGCAGTATTTT. Protein: CASSLGTGPDTQYF.

The chain joins TRBV5-4 to TRBJ1-5; 7 bases are a match to TRBD1. The CDR3 is 15 residues long. The V gene's germline CDR1 is SGHNT and CDR2 YYREEE (reference sequence). V lost 0 bases and J lost 2; bases outside the gene matches: 2. CDR3 residues: CASSLDGQGNQPQHF. As DNA, the CDR3 is TGTGCCAGCAGCTTGGATGGACAGGGCAATCAGCCCCAGCATTTT.

This clone was observed a single time. The gene calls are TRBV7-8 and TRBJ2-3; 13 bases fit TRBD2. The germline CDR1 and CDR2 sequences are SGHVS and FQNEAQ. J gave up 2 bases and V 2 bases, and 4 bases lay outside the gene matches. This CDR3 is built from 17 residues. The CDR3 DNA follows: TGTGCCAGCAGCTTACCAACTAGCGGGGGGGCCACAGATACGCAGTATTTT. This gives the protein CASSLPTSGGATDTQYF. Using reference TRBV7-8 and TRBJ2-3 for the parts outside the CDR3, the full variable domain is GAGVSQSPRYKVAKRGQDVALRCDPISGHVSLFWYQQALGQGPEFLTYFQNEAQLDKSGLPSDRFFAERPEGSVSTLKIQRTQQEDSAVYLCASSLPTSGGATDTQYFGPGTRLTVL.

The chain uses TRBV6-5 and TRBJ1-1; tentative D call: TRBD1 (5 bases). The ends were cut back, 4 bases at V and 7 bases at J, with 13 bases in the middle. Germline CDR1 is MNHEY and CDR2 is SVGAGI. The CDR3 spans 13 residues. The CDR3 reads CASSSPRGVEAFF. The CDR3 DNA sequence: TGTGCCAGCAGTTCCCCCCGGGGGGTTGAAGCTTTCTTT.

The chain couples TRBV7-2 to TRBJ1-5; D unresolved. CDR1 is SGHTA and CDR2 is FQGNSA in the germline V gene. This CDR3 spans 16 amino acids. The V end was cut by 2 bases, the J end by 0 bases, with 11 bases between. CDR3 bases: TGTGCCAGCAGCTTATGGGCTGTAAATAGCAATCAGCCCCAGCATTTT. Encoded protein: CASSLWAVNSNQPQHF.